The rows below give T cell receptor beta chains drawn from one sample of a study of radiotherapy plus CTLA-4 blockade in lung cancer. This table comes from immunoSEQ multiplex PCR, and its TCRdb copy is limited to in-frame clones, with some not included. The table includes about 45,000 clones, roughly 65% detected once. This sample comprised peripheral blood, obtained from a patient treated with radiotherapy plus ipilimumab. The origin of the receptors is a human donor with non-small cell lung cancer who had a partial response to radiotherapy plus ipilimumab. Both conserved end residues are part of each CDR3. A D gene is named only where the DNA matches it firmly. Not every row has a clone size; where given, it reads once, few, many or a size class.

CDR3	DNA	J	size	D	V
CASSFQRAANDNEQFF	TGTGCCAGCAGCTTTCAGCGGGCCGCAAACGATAATGAGCAGTTCTTC	TRBJ2-1	.	.	TRBV5-8
CASSPVGRSSGNTIYF	TGTGCCAGCAGCCCAGTGGGGCGAAGCTCTGGAAACACCATATATTTT	TRBJ1-3	few	.	TRBV9
CASSADRYEQYF	TGTGCCAGCAGTGCAGACAGGTACGAGCAGTACTTC	TRBJ2-7	.	.	TRBV6-1
CASRRTGGAGTEAFF	TGTGCCAGCAGGCGAACAGGGGGCGCGGGCACTGAAGCTTTCTTT	TRBJ1-1	.	TRBD1	TRBV6-5
CAISRTGKGGELFF	TGTGCCATCAGCAGGACAGGGAAAGGCGGGGAGCTGTTTTTT	TRBJ2-2	medium-sized	TRBD1	TRBV10-3
CASTYGIGGGAYGELFF	TGTGCCAGTACCTATGGGATAGGCGGGGGGGCCTACGGGGAGCTGTTTTTT	TRBJ2-2	.	TRBD2	TRBV19
CASSQEGKGGANEKLFF	TGTGCCAGCAGCCAAGAAGGGAAGGGGGGGGCTAATGAAAAACTGTTTTTT	TRBJ1-4	.	.	TRBV4-2
CASQDRASGPLHF	TGTGCCAGCCAGGACAGGGCCTCAGGTCCCCTCCACTTT	TRBJ1-6	.	TRBD1	TRBV6-5
CASSKSRDRRNSPLHF	TGTGCCAGTAGTAAATCCCGGGACAGGCGGAATTCACCCCTCCACTTT	TRBJ1-6	.	TRBD1	TRBV19
CASSETPFNYGYTF	TGTGCCAGCAGTGAAACTCCTTTTAACTATGGCTACACCTTC	TRBJ1-2	few	.	TRBV2
CAWARQSYSYEQYF	TGTGCCTGGGCCCGACAGTCCTACTCCTACGAGCAGTACTTC	TRBJ2-7	.	.	TRBV30
CASSQGLAGLTDTQYF	TGTGCCAGCAGTCAAGGACTAGCGGGTCTGACAGATACGCAGTATTTT	TRBJ2-3	.	TRBD2	TRBV6-1
CASSEHRGDYGYTF	TGTGCCAGCAGTGAACATCGGGGGGACTATGGCTACACCTTC	TRBJ1-2	.	.	TRBV25-1
CASRTSGSETQYF	TGTGCCAGTAGGACTAGCGGGAGTGAGACCCAGTACTTC	TRBJ2-5	.	TRBD2	TRBV19
CASSLAAAGGYNEQFF	TGTGCCAGCAGCTTAGCGGCCGCGGGGGGGTACAATGAGCAGTTCTTC	TRBJ2-1	.	TRBD2	TRBV7-2
CASSPLGQAPGYGYTF	TGTGCCAGCAGTCCATTAGGACAGGCTCCTGGTTATGGCTACACCTTC	TRBJ1-2	few	TRBD1	TRBV28
CASSEAGSLAKNIQYF	TGTGCCAGCAGTGAAGCTGGCTCTCTAGCCAAAAACATTCAGTACTTC	TRBJ2-4	.	.	TRBV6-1
CASSSPRQGAFF	TGTGCCAGCAGTTCCCCTAGACAGGGCGCTTTCTTT	TRBJ1-1	few	TRBD1	TRBV28
CASSLGPPGRTGRGGQYF	TGTGCCAGCAGCTTAGGACCGCCCGGCAGGACCGGTAGGGGGGGGCAGTACTTC	TRBJ2-7	.	.	TRBV11-2
CASSVAIGTSGTNEQFF	TGTGCCAGCAGCGTAGCTATTGGGACTAGCGGGACGAACGAGCAGTTCTTC	TRBJ2-1	.	TRBD2	TRBV9
CASSLQGAWGNEQFF	TGTGCCAGCAGCCTACAGGGGGCCTGGGGCAATGAGCAGTTCTTC	TRBJ2-1	.	TRBD1	TRBV9
CAFVPRGSGNTIYF	TGCGCCTTTGTCCCCAGGGGCTCTGGAAACACCATATATTTT	TRBJ1-3	.	.	TRBV23-1
CASTPDRRLVF	TGTGCCAGCACACCGGACAGGCGGCTCGTCTTT	TRBJ1-1	few	TRBD1	TRBV7-8
CASSSSGQPYMNTEAFF	TGCGCCAGCAGCTCATCTGGACAACCCTACATGAACACTGAAGCTTTCTTT	TRBJ1-1	medium-sized	.	TRBV5-1
CASSSRTGELFF	TGTGCCAGTAGTTCCCGTACCGGGGAGCTGTTTTTT	TRBJ2-2	many	.	TRBV19
CAIRTDRASEAFF	TGTGCCATCAGGACGGACAGGGCTAGTGAAGCTTTCTTT	TRBJ1-1	.	TRBD1	TRBV10-3
CASSFAGTSNEQFF	TGTGCCAGCAGTTTCGCTGGGACTAGCAATGAGCAGTTCTTC	TRBJ2-1	.	TRBD2	TRBV27
CASSLNFGRGRSPLHF	TGTGCCAGCAGCTTGAATTTCGGCAGGGGACGCTCACCCCTCCACTTT	TRBJ1-6	.	.	TRBV5-8
CASRSSGYYTGELFF	TGTGCCAGCAGGTCGAGCGGTTACTACACCGGGGAGCTGTTTTTT	TRBJ2-2	.	.	TRBV7-9
CASSLADRDTEAFF	TGCGCCAGCAGCTTGGCCGACAGGGACACTGAAGCTTTCTTT	TRBJ1-1	.	TRBD1	TRBV5-1
CASSLRPDRVKADTEAFF	TGTGCCAGCAGCCTACGCCCCGACAGGGTGAAAGCTGACACTGAAGCTTTCTTT	TRBJ1-1	.	TRBD1	TRBV27
CASGQGGVIYGYTF	TGTGCCAGTGGCCAGGGGGGCGTCATCTATGGCTACACCTTC	TRBJ1-2	.	TRBD1	TRBV2
CASSISGGVVEQYF	TGTGCCAGCAGCATTAGCGGGGGGGTCGTCGAGCAGTACTTC	TRBJ2-7	.	TRBD2	TRBV5-5
CASSPGQGPDYEQYF	TGTGCCAGCTCACCAGGACAGGGGCCTGATTACGAGCAGTACTTC	TRBJ2-7	.	TRBD1	TRBV18
CASSTPGQLHYEQYF	TGTGCCAGCAGCACACCGGGACAGCTTCACTACGAGCAGTACTTC	TRBJ2-7	.	TRBD1	TRBV6-6
CAIRGTGSYEQYF	TGTGCCATCCGGGGGACAGGGAGTTACGAGCAGTACTTC	TRBJ2-7	.	TRBD1	TRBV10-3
CASSPQRVGSYEQYF	TGTGCCAGCAGCCCCCAGAGGGTTGGCTCCTACGAGCAGTACTTC	TRBJ2-7	.	.	TRBV4-2
CASSLLAGNYEQYF	TGTGCCAGCAGCCTACTAGCGGGAAACTACGAGCAGTACTTC	TRBJ2-7	.	TRBD2	TRBV7-3
CASSLAWGRRGRETQYF	TGTGCTAGCAGCTTAGCGTGGGGCCGCAGGGGGCGCGAGACCCAGTACTTC	TRBJ2-5	.	TRBD1	TRBV7-7
CASSLAGASNQPQHF	TGTGCCAGCAGCTTGGCTGGGGCCAGCAATCAGCCCCAGCATTTT	TRBJ1-5	.	.	TRBV5-4
CASSFGASGIHNEQFF	TGTGCCAGCAGTTTTGGGGCTAGCGGGATCCACAATGAGCAGTTCTTC	TRBJ2-1	.	TRBD2	TRBV28
CASSSTFAGLDTQYF	TGTGCCAGCAGTTCTACCTTTGCAGGGCTAGATACGCAGTATTTT	TRBJ2-3	.	.	TRBV7-3
CASSQWGEGNTEAFF	TGCGCCAGCAGCCAATGGGGGGAGGGGAACACTGAAGCTTTCTTT	TRBJ1-1	.	.	TRBV4-3
CASVAGGLNEQFF	TGTGCCAGCGTAGCGGGGGGATTGAATGAGCAGTTCTTC	TRBJ2-1	.	TRBD2	TRBV6-1
CASEGGDNRLGYGYTF	TGTGCCAGCGAAGGGGGGGATAACAGGTTGGGCTATGGCTACACCTTC	TRBJ1-2	.	.	TRBV6-6
CASSWRTSNPTGELFF	TGTGCCAGCAGTTGGAGGACTTCTAACCCCACCGGGGAGCTGTTTTTT	TRBJ2-2	.	.	TRBV6-5
CASRVDQGSRNEQYF	TGCGCCAGCAGGGTAGACCAGGGGTCTCGAAACGAGCAGTACTTC	TRBJ2-7	.	.	TRBV10-2
CASSFDRFSYNEQFF	TGTGCCAGCAGCTTTGACAGGTTCTCCTACAATGAGCAGTTCTTC	TRBJ2-1	.	.	TRBV7-2
CASSLAPGGSPLHF	TGTGCCAGCAGCTTAGCCCCTGGAGGGTCACCCCTCCACTTT	TRBJ1-6	.	.	TRBV7-2
CASRRQATGELFF	TGTGCCAGCAGAAGACAGGCGACCGGGGAGCTGTTTTTT	TRBJ2-2	.	.	TRBV6-5
CSSYEAGELFF	TGCAGCAGCTACGAGGCCGGGGAGCTGTTTTTT	TRBJ2-2	few	.	TRBV20-1